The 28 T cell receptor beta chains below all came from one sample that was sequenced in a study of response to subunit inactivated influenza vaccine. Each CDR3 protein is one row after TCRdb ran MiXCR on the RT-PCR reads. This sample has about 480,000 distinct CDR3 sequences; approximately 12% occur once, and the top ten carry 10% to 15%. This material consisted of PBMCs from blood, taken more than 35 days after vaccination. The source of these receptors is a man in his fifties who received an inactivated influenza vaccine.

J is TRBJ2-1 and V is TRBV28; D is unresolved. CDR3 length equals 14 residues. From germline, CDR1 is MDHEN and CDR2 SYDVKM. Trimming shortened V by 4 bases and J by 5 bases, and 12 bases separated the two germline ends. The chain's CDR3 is CASSSRPINNEQFF. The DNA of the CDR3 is TGTGCCAGCAGTTCCCGACCAATTAACAATGAGCAGTTCTTC.

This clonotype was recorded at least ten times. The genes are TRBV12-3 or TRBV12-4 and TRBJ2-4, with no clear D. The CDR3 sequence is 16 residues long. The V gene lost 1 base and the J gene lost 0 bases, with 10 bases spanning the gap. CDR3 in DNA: TGTGCCAGCAGTTTAGTTGGTCACCGAGCCAAAAACATTCAGTACTTC. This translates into CASSLVGHRAKNIQYF.

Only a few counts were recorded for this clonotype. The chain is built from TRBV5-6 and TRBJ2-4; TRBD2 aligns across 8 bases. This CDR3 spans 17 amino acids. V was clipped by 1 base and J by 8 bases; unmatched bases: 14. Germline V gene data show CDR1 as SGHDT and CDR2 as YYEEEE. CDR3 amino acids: CASSLRAGGQQVYIQYF. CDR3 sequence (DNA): TGTGCCAGCAGCTTGCGGGCGGGAGGCCAACAGGTTTACATTCAGTACTTC.

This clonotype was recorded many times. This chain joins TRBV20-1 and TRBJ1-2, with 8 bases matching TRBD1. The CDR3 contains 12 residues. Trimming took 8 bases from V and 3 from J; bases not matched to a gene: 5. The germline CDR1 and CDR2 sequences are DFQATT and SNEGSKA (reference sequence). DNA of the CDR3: TGCAGTTCCGACAGGGGCTACTATGGCTACACCTTC. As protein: CSSDRGYYGYTF.

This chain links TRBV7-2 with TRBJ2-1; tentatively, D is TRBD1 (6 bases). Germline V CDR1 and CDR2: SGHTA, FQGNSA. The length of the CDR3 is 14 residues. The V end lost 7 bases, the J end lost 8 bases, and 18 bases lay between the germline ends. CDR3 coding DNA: TGTGCCAGCAACATCTTGGGGGCTCCCCATGAGCAGTTCTTC. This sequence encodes CASNILGAPHEQFF.

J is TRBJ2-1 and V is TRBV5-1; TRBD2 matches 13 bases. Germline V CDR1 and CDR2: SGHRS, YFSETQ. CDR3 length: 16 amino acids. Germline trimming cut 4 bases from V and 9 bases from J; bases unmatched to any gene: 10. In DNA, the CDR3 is TGCGCCAGCAGCCTGCTAACTAGCGGGGGGGCCGGTGAGCAGTTCTTC. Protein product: CASSLLTSGGAGEQFF. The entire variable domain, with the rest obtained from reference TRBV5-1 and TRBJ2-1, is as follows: KAGVTQTPRYLIKTRGQQVTLSCSPISGHRSVSWYQQTPGQGLQFLFEYFSETQRNKGNFPGRFSGRQFSNSRSEMNVSTLELGDSALYLCASSLLTSGGAGEQFFGPGTRLTVL.

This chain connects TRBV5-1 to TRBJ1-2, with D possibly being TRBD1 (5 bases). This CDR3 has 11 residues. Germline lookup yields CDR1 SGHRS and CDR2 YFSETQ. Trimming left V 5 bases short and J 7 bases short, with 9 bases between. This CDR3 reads CASRRGAGYTF. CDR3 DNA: TGCGCCAGCAGGAGAGGGGCTGGCTACACCTTC. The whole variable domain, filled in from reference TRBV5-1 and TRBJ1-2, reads KAGVTQTPRYLIKTRGQQVTLSCSPISGHRSVSWYQQTPGQGLQFLFEYFSETQRNKGNFPGRFSGRQFSNSRSEMNVSTLELGDSALYLCASRRGAGYTFGSGTRLTVV.

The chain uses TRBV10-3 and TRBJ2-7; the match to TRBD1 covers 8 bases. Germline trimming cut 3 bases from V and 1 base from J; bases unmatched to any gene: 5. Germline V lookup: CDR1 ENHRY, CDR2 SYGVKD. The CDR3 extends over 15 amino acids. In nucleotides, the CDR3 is TGTGCCATCAGTGACAAGACAGGGGCTTCCTACGAGCAGTACTTC. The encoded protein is CAISDKTGASYEQYF.

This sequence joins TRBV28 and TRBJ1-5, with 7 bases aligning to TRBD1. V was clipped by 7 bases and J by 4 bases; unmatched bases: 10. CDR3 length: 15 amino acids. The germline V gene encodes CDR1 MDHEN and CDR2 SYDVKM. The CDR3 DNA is TGTGCCAGCACTCCGACAGGGAGAGGTAATCAGCCCCAGCATTTT. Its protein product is CASTPTGRGNQPQHF.

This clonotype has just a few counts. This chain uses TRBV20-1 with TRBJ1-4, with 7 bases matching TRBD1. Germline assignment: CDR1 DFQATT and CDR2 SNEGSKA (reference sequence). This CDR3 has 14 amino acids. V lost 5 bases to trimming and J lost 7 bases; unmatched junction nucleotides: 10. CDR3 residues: CSASKTGTFEKLFF. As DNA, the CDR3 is TGCAGTGCTTCCAAGACAGGGACATTTGAAAAACTGTTTTTT.

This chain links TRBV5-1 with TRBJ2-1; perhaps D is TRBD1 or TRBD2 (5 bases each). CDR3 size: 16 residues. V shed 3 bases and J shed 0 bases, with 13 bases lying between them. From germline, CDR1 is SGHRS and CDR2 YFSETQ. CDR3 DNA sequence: TGCGCCAGCAGCTCCCAGGGAGTCGGCTCCTACAATGAGCAGTTCTTC. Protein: CASSSQGVGSYNEQFF.

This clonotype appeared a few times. CDR3 sequence: CASSAVVTYNEQFF. CDR3 bases: TGTGCCAGCAGTGCAGTTGTCACTTACAATGAGCAGTTCTTC. The gene calls are TRBV2 and TRBJ2-1; the D is unclear. Germline loops: CDR1 SNHLY, CDR2 FYNNEI. The CDR3 totals 14 residues. V was cut by 4 bases and J by 4 bases, with 11 bases left in between.

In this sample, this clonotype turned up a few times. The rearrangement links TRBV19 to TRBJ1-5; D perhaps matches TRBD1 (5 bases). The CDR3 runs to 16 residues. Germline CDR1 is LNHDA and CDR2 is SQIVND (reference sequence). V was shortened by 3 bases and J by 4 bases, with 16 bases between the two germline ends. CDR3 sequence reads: CASSMDLRGVNQPQHF. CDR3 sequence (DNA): TGTGCCAGTAGTATGGATCTCCGGGGGGTAAATCAGCCCCAGCATTTT.

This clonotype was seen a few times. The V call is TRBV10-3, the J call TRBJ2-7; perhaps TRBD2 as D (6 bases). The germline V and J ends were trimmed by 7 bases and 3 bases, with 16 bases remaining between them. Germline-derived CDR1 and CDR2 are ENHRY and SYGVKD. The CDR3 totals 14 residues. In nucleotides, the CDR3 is TGTGCCATCAAGCCGGGGGACCCACACTACGAGCAGTACTTC. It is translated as CAIKPGDPHYEQYF.

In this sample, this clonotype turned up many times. The CDR3 DNA sequence: TGCGCCAGCAGCCAACGGCCGGCGGGGACGAACACCGGGGAGCTGTTTTTT. As protein: CASSQRPAGTNTGELFF. The rearrangement uses TRBV4-3 and TRBJ2-2; D may be TRBD2 (6 bases). The germline V gene encodes CDR1 LGHNA and CDR2 YSLEER. The CDR3 totals 17 residues. Trimming removed 2 bases from V and 0 bases from J, with 13 bases in between.

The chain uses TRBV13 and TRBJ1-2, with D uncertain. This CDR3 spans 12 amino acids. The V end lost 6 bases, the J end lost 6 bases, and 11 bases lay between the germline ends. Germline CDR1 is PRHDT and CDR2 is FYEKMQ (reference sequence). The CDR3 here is CASSPGWNGYTF. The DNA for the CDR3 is TGTGCCAGCAGTCCTGGGTGGAATGGCTACACCTTC. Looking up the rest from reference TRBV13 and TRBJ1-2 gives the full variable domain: AAGVIQSPRHLIKEKRETATLKCYPIPRHDTVYWYQQGPGQDPQFLISFYEKMQSDKGSIPDRFSAQQFSDYHSELNMSSLELGDSALYFCASSPGWNGYTFGSGTRLTVV.

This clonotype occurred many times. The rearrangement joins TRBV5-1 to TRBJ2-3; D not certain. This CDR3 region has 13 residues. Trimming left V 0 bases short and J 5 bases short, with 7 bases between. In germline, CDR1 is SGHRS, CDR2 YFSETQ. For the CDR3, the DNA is TGCGCCAGCAGCTTGGGGGTTCAAGATACGCAGTATTTT. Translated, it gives CASSLGVQDTQYF.

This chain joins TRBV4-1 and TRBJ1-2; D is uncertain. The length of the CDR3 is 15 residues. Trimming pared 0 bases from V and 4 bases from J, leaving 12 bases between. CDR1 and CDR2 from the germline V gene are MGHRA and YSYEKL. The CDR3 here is CASSQESGRVYGYTF. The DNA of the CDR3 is TGCGCCAGCAGCCAAGAATCCGGCCGAGTCTATGGCTACACCTTC.

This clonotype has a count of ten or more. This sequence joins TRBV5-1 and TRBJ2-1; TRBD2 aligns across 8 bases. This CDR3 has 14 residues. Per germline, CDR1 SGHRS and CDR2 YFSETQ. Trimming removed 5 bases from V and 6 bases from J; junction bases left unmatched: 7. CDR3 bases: TGCGCCAGCAGACCGGGACTAGGGAGCAATGAGCAGTTCTTC. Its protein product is CASRPGLGSNEQFF.

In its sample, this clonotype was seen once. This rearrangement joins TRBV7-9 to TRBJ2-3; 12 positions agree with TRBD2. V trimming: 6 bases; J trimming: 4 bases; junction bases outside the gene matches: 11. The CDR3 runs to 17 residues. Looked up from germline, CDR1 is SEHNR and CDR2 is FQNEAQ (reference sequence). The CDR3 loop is CASSSRTSGVMSDTQYF. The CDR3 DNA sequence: TGTGCCAGCAGTTCCCGGACTAGCGGGGTAATGTCAGATACGCAGTATTTT.

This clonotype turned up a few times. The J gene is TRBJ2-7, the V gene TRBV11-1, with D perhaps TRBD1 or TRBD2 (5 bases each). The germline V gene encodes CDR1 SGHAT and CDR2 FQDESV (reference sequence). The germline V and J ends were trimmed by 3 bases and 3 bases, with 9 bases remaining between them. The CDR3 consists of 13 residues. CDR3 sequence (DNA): TGTGCCAGCAGCTTCCAGGGAGACTACGAGCAGTACTTC. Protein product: CASSFQGDYEQYF.

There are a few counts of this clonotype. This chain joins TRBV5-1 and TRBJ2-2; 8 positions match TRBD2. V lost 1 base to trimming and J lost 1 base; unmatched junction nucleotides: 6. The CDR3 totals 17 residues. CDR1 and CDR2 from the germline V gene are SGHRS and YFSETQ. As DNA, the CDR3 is TGCGCCAGCAGCTTGAACGTAGCGGGGATGAACACCGGGGAGCTGTTTTTT. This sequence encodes CASSLNVAGMNTGELFF.

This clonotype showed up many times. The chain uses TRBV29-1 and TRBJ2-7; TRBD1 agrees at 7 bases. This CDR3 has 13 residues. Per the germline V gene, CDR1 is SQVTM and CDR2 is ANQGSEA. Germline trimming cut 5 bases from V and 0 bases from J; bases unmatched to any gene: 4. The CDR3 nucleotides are TGCAGCGTTCTGACAGGGTACTCCTACGAGCAGTACTTC. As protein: CSVLTGYSYEQYF.

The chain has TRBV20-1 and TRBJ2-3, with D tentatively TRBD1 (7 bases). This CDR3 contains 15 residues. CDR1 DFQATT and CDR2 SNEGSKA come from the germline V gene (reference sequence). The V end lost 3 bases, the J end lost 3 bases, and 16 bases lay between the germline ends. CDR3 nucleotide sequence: TGCAGTGCTAGTTCTGTTCAGGGGGGAACAGATACGCAGTATTTT. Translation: CSASSVQGGTDTQYF.

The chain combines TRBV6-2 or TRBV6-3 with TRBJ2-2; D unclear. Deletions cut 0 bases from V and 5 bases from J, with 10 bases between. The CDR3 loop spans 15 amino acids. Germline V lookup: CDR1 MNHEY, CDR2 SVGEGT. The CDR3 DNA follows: TGTGCCAGCAGTTACTCGAGGTTGGGAACCGGGGAGCTGTTTTTT. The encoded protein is CASSYSRLGTGELFF.

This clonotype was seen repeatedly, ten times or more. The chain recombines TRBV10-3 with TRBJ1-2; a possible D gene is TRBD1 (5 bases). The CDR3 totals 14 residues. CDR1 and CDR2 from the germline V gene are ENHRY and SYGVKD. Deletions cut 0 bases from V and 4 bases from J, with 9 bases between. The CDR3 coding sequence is TGTGCCATCAGTGAGTCGGGGGGTAGCTATGGCTACACCTTC. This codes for CAISESGGSYGYTF.

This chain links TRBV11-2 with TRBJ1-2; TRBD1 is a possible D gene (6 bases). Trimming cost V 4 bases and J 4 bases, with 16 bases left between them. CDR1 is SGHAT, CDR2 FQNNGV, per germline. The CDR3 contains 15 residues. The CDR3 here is CASSSAGGGGYGYTF. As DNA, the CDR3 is TGTGCCAGCAGCTCCGCGGGGGGGGGCGGCTATGGCTACACCTTC.

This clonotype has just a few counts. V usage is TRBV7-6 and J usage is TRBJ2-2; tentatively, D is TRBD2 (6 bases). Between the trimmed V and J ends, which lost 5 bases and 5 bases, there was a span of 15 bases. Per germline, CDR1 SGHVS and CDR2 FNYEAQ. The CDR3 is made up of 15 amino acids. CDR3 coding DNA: TGTGCCAGCAGCCCCAGACTAGAGGCAACCGGGGAGCTGTTTTTT. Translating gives CASSPRLEATGELFF.